This is a list of T cell receptor beta chains from one sample in a study of spatial heterogeneity in lung cancer. MiXCR was run by TCRdb on the 5' RACE reads, yielding one entry per CDR3 protein. This sample has 20,000 to 25,000 distinct CDR3 sequences, with 4.5% to 5% found just once. This specimen was lung tumor tissue, taken at surgery. These receptor sequences come from a male donor with early-stage non-small cell lung cancer. Each CDR3 is given with its conserved first and last residue. D genes are given only for firm matches. A row's size may be missing; if present it is once, few, many or a size class.

clone size	V gene	D gene	J gene	CDR3 DNA	CDR3 protein
many	TRBV7-2	TRBD2	TRBJ2-1	TGTGCCAGCAGCTTAAGATTTGGACTAGCGGGAGGGGTAAATGAGCAGTTCTTC	CASSLRFGLAGGVNEQFF
medium-sized	TRBV6-2/TRBV6-3	.	TRBJ2-5	TGTGCCAGCATCCACGGGGGTTCGGAGACCCAGTACTTC	CASIHGGSETQYF
.	TRBV24-1	.	TRBJ1-5	TGTGCCACCAGTGATAGCTCCAGGGGAGTCGGCAATCAGCCCCAGCATTTT	CATSDSSRGVGNQPQHF
medium-sized	TRBV18	.	TRBJ2-3	TGTGCCAGCGGGGGGACAGACGGGAGCACAGATACGCAGTATTTT	CASGGTDGSTDTQYF
medium-sized	TRBV28	.	TRBJ2-1	TGTGCCAGCAGAGGCTATTCGGGGCCGGGGACCGGTGAGCAGTTCTTC	CASRGYSGPGTGEQFF
many	TRBV7-9	TRBD2	TRBJ2-5	TGTGCCAGCAGCTTACGGAGTAGCGGGAGTGAGGTCCAGTACTTC	CASSLRSSGSEVQYF
many	TRBV7-2	TRBD1	TRBJ1-5	TGTGCCAGCAGCTTAGCCGGGACAGGGGTGCAGCCCCAGCATTTT	CASSLAGTGVQPQHF
many	TRBV5-1	TRBD1	TRBJ1-2	TGCGCCAGCAGCTGGGACAGGGGGAAAGGCTACACCTTC	CASSWDRGKGYTF
many	TRBV5-4	.	TRBJ2-2	TGTGCCAGCAGCCCGGGGCAGGGGTGGAGCGGGGAGCTGTTTTTT	CASSPGQGWSGELFF
few	TRBV27	.	TRBJ2-5	TGTGCCAGCAGTCCATCCGGGGGATGGTACCAAGAGACCCAGTACTTC	CASSPSGGWYQETQYF
many	TRBV2	TRBD1	TRBJ1-4	TGTGCCAGCAGTGAATTTCTGGACAGGGGATATAGTAATGAAAAACTGTTTTTT	CASSEFLDRGYSNEKLFF
few	TRBV7-2	TRBD1	TRBJ2-7	TGTGCCAGCAGCGCCCCGGGACAGGGGGTCTTCGAGCAGTACTTC	CASSAPGQGVFEQYF
many	TRBV6-5	.	TRBJ2-7	TGTGCCAGCAGTTACTCATGGGGGTCTAAGAAATACGAGCAGTACTTC	CASSYSWGSKKYEQYF
many	TRBV24-1	.	TRBJ2-5	TGTGCCACGCGGGACCGGCAGGAGCGGACCCAGTACTTC	CATRDRQERTQYF
many	TRBV6-5	.	TRBJ2-7	TGTGCCCCACGGGGGTACGAGCAGTACTTC	CAPRGYEQYF
.	TRBV14	.	TRBJ2-5	TGTGCCAGCAGCCTCCTAGGGATCGGGGAGACCCAGTACTTC	CASSLLGIGETQYF
medium-sized	TRBV5-1	TRBD2	TRBJ2-3	TGCGCCAGCAGCTTGGGACTAGCGGGAGGAAGGACAGATACGCAGTATTTT	CASSLGLAGGRTDTQYF
many	TRBV7-2	.	TRBJ2-1	TGTGCCAGCAGCTTTCGAGTGGGCTCGTACAATGAGCAGTTCTTC	CASSFRVGSYNEQFF
few	TRBV5-1	TRBD1	TRBJ2-1	TGCGCCAGCTACGACAGGGGCAGGATCAATGAGCAGTTCTTC	CASYDRGRINEQFF
many	TRBV14	.	TRBJ2-3	TGTGCCAGCAGCCAATCAAGGTTAGGGGGCACAGATACGCAGTATTTT	CASSQSRLGGTDTQYF
.	TRBV24-1	.	TRBJ2-1	TGTGCCACCAGTGATAAGTCCCTCTATGAGCAGTTCTTC	CATSDKSLYEQFF
many	TRBV28	TRBD1	TRBJ1-5	TGTGCCAGCAGTTCGGCAGGGGGTTCAAGCAATCAGCCCCAGCATTTT	CASSSAGGSSNQPQHF
many	TRBV28	TRBD1	TRBJ1-4	TGTGCCAGCAGTTCCGGGACAGTGAATGAAAAACTGTTTTTT	CASSSGTVNEKLFF
.	TRBV7-8	.	TRBJ2-1	TGTGCCAGCAGCTCCGTCCTAGATTACAATGAGCAGTTCTTC	CASSSVLDYNEQFF
many	TRBV20-1	.	TRBJ2-1	TGCAGTGCTCCCGGACGGACGCAGCAGTTCTTC	CSAPGRTQQFF
many	TRBV9	.	TRBJ1-2	TGTGCCAGCAGCGTAGAGGACGAGGGCTATGGCTACACCTTC	CASSVEDEGYGYTF
many	TRBV18	.	TRBJ1-2	TGTGCCAGCTCCGAGAGGGTATCGGACTATGGCTACACCTTC	CASSERVSDYGYTF
medium-sized	TRBV12-3/TRBV12-4	.	TRBJ2-7	TGTGCCCCTTGGGCGGACCGCTCCTACGAGCAGTACTTC	CAPWADRSYEQYF
many	TRBV10-3	TRBD1	TRBJ2-1	TGTGCCATCAGTCCCGGGACAGGGGTAGAGGGGGAGCAGTTCTTC	CAISPGTGVEGEQFF
medium-sized	TRBV14	.	TRBJ1-4	TGTGCCAGCAGCCAAGAAGTCCGAGTGACTAATGAAAAACTGTTTTTT	CASSQEVRVTNEKLFF
many	TRBV19	.	TRBJ1-2	TGTGCCAGTAGCCCCCGCAGGAACCGAATGAACTATGGCTACACCTTC	CASSPRRNRMNYGYTF
many	TRBV20-1	.	TRBJ2-7	TGCAGGGCCGGGGCCTACGAGCAGTACTTC	CRAGAYEQYF
many	TRBV2	.	TRBJ2-7	TGTGCCAGCACCGGCGGCGAGTCCTACGAGCAGTACTTC	CASTGGESYEQYF
.	TRBV11-1	.	TRBJ2-7	TGTGCCAGCAGCCGGGGAAGGGGCTCCTACGAGCAGTACTTC	CASSRGRGSYEQYF
many	TRBV6-2/TRBV6-3	.	TRBJ2-1	TGTGCCAGCAGTTCAATAGAGGGTAATGAGCAGTTCTTC	CASSSIEGNEQFF
many	TRBV7-6	.	TRBJ2-3	TGTGCCAGCAGCTTAGTTCAGGCTGTAGATACGCAGTATTTT	CASSLVQAVDTQYF
many	TRBV28	TRBD1	TRBJ2-5	TGTGCCAGCAGTTCGGGACAGGGGGCCGAGACCCAGTACTTC	CASSSGQGAETQYF
many	TRBV11-2	TRBD2	TRBJ2-2	TGTGCCAGCAGCTTAGTGCGGGGGGGCACCGGGGAGCTGTTTTTT	CASSLVRGGTGELFF
many	TRBV6-5	TRBD2	TRBJ2-2	TGTGCCAGCAATTCGGGACTAGCGAACACCGGGGAGCTGTTTTTT	CASNSGLANTGELFF
many	TRBV28	.	TRBJ1-2	TGTGCCAGCAGTTTTGGGCTAGCTAACTATGGCTACACCTTC	CASSFGLANYGYTF
.	TRBV6-5	.	TRBJ1-2	TGTGCCAGCAGTTACTCAGGTGGCCGGGACGTTACCTTC	CASSYSGGRDVTF
many	TRBV4-2	.	TRBJ2-3	TGTGCCAGCAGTTCCAAGGGGATCACAGATACGCAGTATTTT	CASSSKGITDTQYF
many	TRBV9	TRBD2	TRBJ2-3	TGTGCCAGCTCTTCTAGCGGGAGGGCGCTAGATACGCAGTATTTT	CASSSSGRALDTQYF
many	TRBV4-2	TRBD1	TRBJ1-5	TGTGCCAGCAGCCAAGTTTGGACAGGGATTCAAAGGGAGCAGCCCCAGCATTTT	CASSQVWTGIQREQPQHF
large	TRBV2	.	TRBJ2-4	TGTGCCAGCCAGGGATATAATGCCAAAAACATTCAGTACTTC	CASQGYNAKNIQYF
medium-sized	TRBV13	TRBD1	TRBJ2-7	TGTGCCAGCAGCTACAATACCGGGACAGACGTTTACGAGCAGTACTTC	CASSYNTGTDVYEQYF
many	TRBV5-1	.	TRBJ2-2	TGCGCCAGCAGCTTGAGCGGGGAGCTGTTTTTT	CASSLSGELFF
medium-sized	TRBV29-1	TRBD1	TRBJ2-2	TGCAGCGCCAGGGGGTCCGGGGAGCTGTTTTTT	CSARGSGELFF
many	TRBV19	.	TRBJ2-5	TGTGCCACTCAGGGTAGGGAGACCCAGTACTTC	CATQGRETQYF
.	TRBV27	.	TRBJ1-3	TGTGCCAGCAGTCCTTCTATGTCCGGAAACACCATATATTTT	CASSPSMSGNTIYF